This T cell receptor (beta chain) was sequenced during a study of cytomegalovirus exposure and HLA in healthy donors. Study-wide findings and caveats: Listed as cytomegalovirus-associated were over 150 TCR beta chains. First-cohort TCR clusters were later found to tend to co-occur in the 90 to 150 validation repertoires.

Profiled with immunoSEQ multiplex PCR; TCRdb holds only in-frame clones, not every one. Here the sample spans about 300,000 clones, approximately 88% being singletons. Notes on this clone: Its antigen is still unknown.

The source of this sequence is a young woman in good health and CMV-seronegative. The sequencing input was PBMCs.

The CDR3 region is CASRIAGRSTEAFF. The CDR3 bases are TGTGCCAGCAGAATCGCGGGTAGATCCACTGAAGCTTTCTTT. The chain combines TRBV27 with TRBJ1-1; D call uncertain. There are 14 residues in the CDR3. Germline V lookup: CDR1 MNHEY, CDR2 SMNVEV (reference sequence). Trimming left V 6 bases short and J 4 bases short, with 15 bases between.